This is a list of T cell receptor beta chains from one sample in a study of OX40 agonist ivuxolimab in advanced cancers. Using immunoSEQ multiplex PCR, the repertoire was profiled, and TCRdb retains in-frame clones only, with some absent. Of around 35,000 clones in the sample, roughly 87% were seen once. Sequences were derived from CD4+ or CD8+ T cells sorted from blood, sampled in a trial of the OX40 agonist ivuxolimab. The receptors originated from an adult with an advanced solid tumor such as melanoma, head and neck, liver or kidney cancer. CDR3s leave out the opening cysteine and the closing phenylalanine or tryptophan. A clone size is listed for some rows: how often the clone was seen (once, few, many), or a class if it is expanded.

clone_size v_call cdr3_aa
NA TRBV6-5 ASSSIPPGGTEAF
NA TRBV4-1 ASSQDWQISYEQY
NA TRBV7-9 ASSLATGGTGGNTIY
NA TRBV5-4 ASSLREGTNEKLF
once TRBV13 VSSFGGARQPQH
NA TRBV11-1 ASSLVGSRKEQY
NA TRBV9 ASSSSGGHNEQF
few TRBV30 AWGTGNTEAF
once TRBV4-2 ASSQDPGGGTGELF
NA TRBV15 ATTWDRGWEQY
once TRBV5-6 ASSFYRGHQPQH
NA TRBV15 ATGPGQGSGNTIY
NA TRBV15 ATSHTSGVFTGTDTQY
NA TRBV7-6 ASSPGQAFVRISDTQY
NA TRBV5-5 ASSLRGMGVEQF
once TRBV2 ATKGGSSYEQY
NA TRBV4-1 ASSLGISYEQY
NA TRBV7-9 ASSFWSVELF
NA TRBV19 ASKGGNSGYT
NA TRBV6-5 ASSLGEGDTEAF
NA TRBV9 ASSVEATEAF
NA TRBV7-9 ASSYPGTGEYTEAF
NA TRBV19 ASSIGSYNEQF
NA TRBV7-9 ASRSTSGGSYEQY
NA TRBV5-1 ASSSLSGQETQY
NA TRBV6-6 ATGTAQETQY
once TRBV5-1 ASSPGQGVRDTQY
NA TRBV7-9 ASRPDRSYEQY
NA TRBV19 ASSTRDWGTEAF